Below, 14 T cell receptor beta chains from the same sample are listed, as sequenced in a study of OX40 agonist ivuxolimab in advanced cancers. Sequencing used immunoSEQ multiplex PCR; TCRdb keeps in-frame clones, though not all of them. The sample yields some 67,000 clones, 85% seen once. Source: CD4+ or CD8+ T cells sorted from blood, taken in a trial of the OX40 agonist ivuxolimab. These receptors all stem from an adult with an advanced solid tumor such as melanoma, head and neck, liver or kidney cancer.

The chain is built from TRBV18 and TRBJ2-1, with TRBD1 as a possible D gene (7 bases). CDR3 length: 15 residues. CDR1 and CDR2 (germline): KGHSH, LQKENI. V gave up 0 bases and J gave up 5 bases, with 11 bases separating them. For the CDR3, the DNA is TGTGCCAGCTCACCACCGGACAGGAGGGACAATGAGCAGTTCTTC. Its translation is CASSPPDRRDNEQFF.

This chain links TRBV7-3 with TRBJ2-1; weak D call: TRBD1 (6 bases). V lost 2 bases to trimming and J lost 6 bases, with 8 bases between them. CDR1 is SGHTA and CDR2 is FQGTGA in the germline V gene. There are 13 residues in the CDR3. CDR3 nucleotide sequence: TGTGCCAGCAGCTTAGCCAGGGGCAATGAGCAGTTCTTC. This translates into CASSLARGNEQFF.

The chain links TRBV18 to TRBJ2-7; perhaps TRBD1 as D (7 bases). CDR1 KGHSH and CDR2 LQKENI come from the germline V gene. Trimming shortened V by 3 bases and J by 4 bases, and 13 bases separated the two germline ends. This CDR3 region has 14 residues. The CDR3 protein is CASSPDAGGYEQYF. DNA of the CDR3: TGTGCCAGCTCACCGGACGCAGGGGGGTACGAGCAGTACTTC.

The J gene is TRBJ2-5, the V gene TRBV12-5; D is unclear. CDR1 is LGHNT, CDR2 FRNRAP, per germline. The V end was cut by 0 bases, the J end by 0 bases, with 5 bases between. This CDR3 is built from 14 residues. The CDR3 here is CASGLVPNQETQYF. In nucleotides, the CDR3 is TGTGCTAGTGGTTTGGTACCCAACCAAGAGACCCAGTACTTC.

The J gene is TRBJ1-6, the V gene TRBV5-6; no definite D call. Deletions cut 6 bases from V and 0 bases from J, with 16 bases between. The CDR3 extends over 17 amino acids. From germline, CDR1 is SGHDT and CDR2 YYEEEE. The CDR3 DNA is TGTGCCAGCAACGAACGATCCGTTAGCTCCTATAATTCACCCCTCCACTTT. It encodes CASNERSVSSYNSPLHF.

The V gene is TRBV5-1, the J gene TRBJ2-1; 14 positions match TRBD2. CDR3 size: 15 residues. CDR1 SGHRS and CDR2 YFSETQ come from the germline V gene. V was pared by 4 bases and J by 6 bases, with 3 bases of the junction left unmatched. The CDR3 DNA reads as TGCGCCAGCAGCAGACTAGCGGGGGGGCTCAATGAGCAGTTCTTC. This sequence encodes CASSRLAGGLNEQFF. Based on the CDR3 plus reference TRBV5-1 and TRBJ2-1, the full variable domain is KAGVTQTPRYLIKTRGQQVTLSCSPISGHRSVSWYQQTPGQGLQFLFEYFSETQRNKGNFPGRFSGRQFSNSRSEMNVSTLELGDSALYLCASSRLAGGLNEQFFGPGTRLTVL.

The CDR3 DNA reads TGTGCCAGCAGCCCACAAGTAACAACCTACAATGAGCAGTTCTTC. Translation gives CASSPQVTTYNEQFF. The rearrangement links TRBV7-3 to TRBJ2-1; D remains ambiguous. This CDR3 is built from 15 residues. CDR1 is SGHTA and CDR2 is FQGTGA in the germline V gene. The V and J ends lost 5 bases and 2 bases respectively, with 13 bases between them. Complete variable domain (other parts from reference TRBV7-3 and TRBJ2-1): GAGVSQTPSNKVTEKGKYVELRCDPISGHTALYWYRQSLGQGPEFLIYFQGTGAADDSGLPNDRFFAVRPEGSVSTLKIQRTERGDSAVYLCASSPQVTTYNEQFFGPGTRLTVL.

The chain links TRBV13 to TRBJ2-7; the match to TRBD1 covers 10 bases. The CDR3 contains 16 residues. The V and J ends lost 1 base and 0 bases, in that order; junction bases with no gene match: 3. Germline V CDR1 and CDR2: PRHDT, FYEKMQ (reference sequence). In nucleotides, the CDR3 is TGTGCCAGCAGCTTAGAGGGACAGGGGCCCTCCTACGAGCAGTACTTC. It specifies CASSLEGQGPSYEQYF.

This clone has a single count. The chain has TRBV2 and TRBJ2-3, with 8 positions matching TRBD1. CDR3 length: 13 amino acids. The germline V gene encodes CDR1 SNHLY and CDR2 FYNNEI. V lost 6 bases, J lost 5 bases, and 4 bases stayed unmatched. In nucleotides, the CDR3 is TGTGCCAGCAGAATACAGGGGGGAGATACGCAGTATTTT. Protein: CASRIQGGDTQYF.

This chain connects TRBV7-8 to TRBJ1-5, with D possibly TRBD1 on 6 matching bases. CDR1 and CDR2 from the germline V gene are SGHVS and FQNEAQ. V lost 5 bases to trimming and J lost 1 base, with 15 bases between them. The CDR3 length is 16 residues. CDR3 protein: CASSPLGGESNQPQHF. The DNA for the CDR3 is TGTGCCAGCAGCCCCCTAGGGGGAGAGAGCAATCAGCCCCAGCATTTT.

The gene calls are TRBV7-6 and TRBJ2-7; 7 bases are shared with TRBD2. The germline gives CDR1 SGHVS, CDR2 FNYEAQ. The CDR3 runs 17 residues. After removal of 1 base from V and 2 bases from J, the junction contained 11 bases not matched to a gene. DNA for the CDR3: TGTGCCAGCAGCTTAGAAGTTGGGCCTAGCGGCACCTACGAGCAGTACTTC. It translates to CASSLEVGPSGTYEQYF.

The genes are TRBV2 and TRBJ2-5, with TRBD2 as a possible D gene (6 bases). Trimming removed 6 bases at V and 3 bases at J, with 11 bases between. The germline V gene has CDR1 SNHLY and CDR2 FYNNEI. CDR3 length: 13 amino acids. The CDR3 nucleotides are TGTGCCAGCAGAGGGACTTTCAAAGAGACCCAGTACTTC. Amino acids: CASRGTFKETQYF.

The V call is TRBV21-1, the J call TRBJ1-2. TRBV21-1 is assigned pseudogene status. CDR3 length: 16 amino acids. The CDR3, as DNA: TGTGCCAGCAGCAAAGAGTCGAGGCAGGACCCCTATGGCTACACCTTC. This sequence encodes CASSKESRQDPYGYTF.

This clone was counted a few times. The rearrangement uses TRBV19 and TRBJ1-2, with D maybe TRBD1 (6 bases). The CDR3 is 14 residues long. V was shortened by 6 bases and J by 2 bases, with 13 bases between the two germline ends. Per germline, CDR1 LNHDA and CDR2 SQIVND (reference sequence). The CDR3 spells CASSVWGANYGYTF. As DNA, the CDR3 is TGTGCCAGTAGCGTGTGGGGGGCAAACTATGGCTACACCTTC.